The T cell receptor (beta chain) under discussion was sequenced for a study of cytomegalovirus exposure and HLA in healthy donors. Study summary: Earlier results showed 117 million unique TCR beta sequences derived from 150 million to 200 million T cells.

PCR employed 60 Vbeta and 13 Jbeta primers. Sequenced by immunoSEQ multiplex PCR; TCRdb stores in-frame clones only, minus some. The sample shows under 200,000 clones, approximately 70% of them seen only once. With 6 bases removed from V and 2 bases from J, the gap between germline ends came to 13 bases. The length of the CDR3 is 13 residues. CDR1 is SQVTM, CDR2 ANQGSEA, per germline. With respect to this clone: What it binds is unknown.

Study-level findings and limits: The study recorded about 160 TCR beta chains that were cytomegalovirus-associated. Certain sequence variants were highly shared and formed a cluster, and this cluster was likely a sequencing artifact.

The rearrangement joins TRBV29-1 to TRBJ1-2, with D perhaps TRBD1 (5 bases). Sequencing input: PBMCs. The receptor's source is a woman younger than 45 in good health and CMV-seronegative. The chain's CDR3 is CSVVHRTNYGYTF. In nucleotides, the CDR3 is TGCAGCGTGGTCCACAGGACGAACTATGGCTACACCTTC. Together with reference TRBV29-1 and TRBJ1-2, the CDR3 gives the full variable domain: SAVISQKPSRDICQRGTSLTIQCQVDSQVTMMFWYRQQPGQSLTLIATANQGSEATYESGFVIDKFPISRPNLTFSTLTVSNMSPEDSSIYLCSVVHRTNYGYTFGSGTRLTVV.